Here is one T cell receptor (beta chain) with its context. Its antigen is undetermined. Using immunoSEQ multiplex PCR, the repertoire was profiled, and TCRdb retains in-frame clones only, with some absent. The table has some 150,000 clones, 90% seen once. The sample belongs to a study of T cell responses to AZD1222 COVID-19 vaccine. Study-wide results and limits: In a largely white British group with more females than males, clonal diversity was possibly underestimated. Regions 160-218 and 743-854 dominated among vaccine-associated CD4 TCRs spanning spike. Increased Spike-specific TCR breadth and depth were observed after two AZD1222 doses.

Pooling covered second doses at about 4 or about 12 weeks. Trimming cost V 1 base and J 6 bases, with 7 bases left between them. Germline V lookup: CDR1 LGHNA, CDR2 YNFKEQ. The CDR3 covers 13 residues. The chain employs TRBV4-2 and TRBJ1-3; D gene ambiguous. The sequence was collected from an adult who received the AZD1222 COVID-19 vaccine. The source material was peripheral blood, sampled 28 days after the second AZD1222 dose. Here the CDR3 DNA reads TGTGCCAGCAGCCAAGGATCCTCAAACACCATATATTTT. It codes for CASSQGSSNTIYF.